Ten or more counts support the clone carrying this T cell receptor beta chain. This entry belongs to a study of breast tumors, draining lymph nodes, adjacent tissues. MiXCR, applied by TCRdb to the multiplex PCR reads, yields one record per CDR3 protein. The sample includes around 190,000 distinct CDR3 sequences, approximately 30% of them seen just once. The lymph nodes were axillary draining lymph nodes from breast cancer patients. V dropped 4 bases and J dropped 6; count of bases not matched to a gene: 5. Germline V lookup: CDR1 SGHRS, CDR2 YFSETQ. The CDR3 sequence is 14 residues long. The TCR originated in a female donor with breast cancer. Some clones in this sample may be carry-over from other donors' samples. The chain recombines TRBV5-1 with TRBJ2-1, with 9 bases matching TRBD1. Material for sequencing was axillary lymph node tissue. CDR3 amino acids: CASSQDRGFNEQFF. The CDR3 nucleotides are TGCGCCAGCAGCCAGGACAGGGGCTTCAATGAGCAGTTCTTC.